This TCR beta chain was sequenced for a study of blood T cell repertoires in COVID-19. Background on the study: Sites across the United States, Italy and Spain contributed samples from acute and convalescent COVID-19. Sample material is recorded as cDNA or gDNA derived from T cells, B-cell-depleted T cells, or PBMCs.

Source study methods: Estimation of nucleated cell counts relied on the amplification of reference gene primers. Libraries were prepared by immunoSEQ multiplex PCR; TCRdb keeps only in-frame clonotypes and omits some of them. V and J calls and clone size are given by that table; D and trimming were obtained from the DNA. Of 280,000 or so clones in the sample, about 89% were seen once. Trimming left V 2 bases short and J 7 bases short, with 18 bases between. This CDR3 contains 17 residues. Germline CDR1 is WNHNN and CDR2 is SYGVQD (reference sequence). Specimen: peripheral blood. V gene TRBV10-1 combines with J gene TRBJ1-6, with D possibly being TRBD1 (6 bases). The sequence was obtained from a woman in her fifties or sixties with acute or convalescent COVID-19. The CDR3 loop is CASSEPGHPRTNSPLHF. The CDR3 coding sequence is TGCGCCAGCAGTGAGCCGGGACACCCTCGAACCAATTCACCCCTCCACTTT.